This record concerns one T cell receptor beta chain sequence. Antigen unknown. Deep was the level at which the assay was run. Ten immunoSEQ deep assay plates served to sequence unsorted PBMC DNA. Original data processing: Filtering differed for immunoSEQ, which gave only junction sequences without quality scores. Clones were sequenced by immunoSEQ multiplex PCR, and TCRdb holds only the in-frame ones, with some missing. V, J and clone size reflect that table, while D and trimming were determined from the DNA. Altogether 450,000 to 500,000 clones are present, 76% being singletons, with the ten largest covering 10% to 15%. Trimming took 2 bases from V and 4 from J; bases not matched to a gene: 3. In germline, CDR1 is MNHEY, CDR2 SMNVEV (reference sequence). The CDR3 extends over 15 amino acids. These data belong to a study of shared clonotypes between healthy human individuals. Study-level results: It was only blood that was sampled, and tissue repertoires likely differ.

This clonotype originated in a woman between 40 and 55 years old in good health. Some clones in this sample may be carry-over from other donors' samples. Sequenced input: PBMCs. The chain recombines TRBV27 with TRBJ2-2; 8 nucleotides agree with TRBD1. In nucleotides, the CDR3 is TGTGCCAGCAGTTTACAGGGGGCGGGCACCGGGGAGCTGTTTTTT. It is translated as CASSLQGAGTGELFF.